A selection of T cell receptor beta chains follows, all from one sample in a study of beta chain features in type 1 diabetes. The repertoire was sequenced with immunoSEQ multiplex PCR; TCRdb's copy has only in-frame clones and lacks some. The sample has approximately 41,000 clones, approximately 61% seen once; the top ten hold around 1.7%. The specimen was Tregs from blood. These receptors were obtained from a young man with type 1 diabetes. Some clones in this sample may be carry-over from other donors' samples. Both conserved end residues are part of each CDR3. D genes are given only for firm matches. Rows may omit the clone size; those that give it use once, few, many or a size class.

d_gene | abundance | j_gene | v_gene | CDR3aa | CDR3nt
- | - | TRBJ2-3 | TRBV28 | CASSLSSDTQYF | TGTGCCAGCAGTTTAAGCTCGGATACGCAGTATTTT
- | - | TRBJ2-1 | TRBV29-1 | CSARGGRGEQFF | TGCAGCGCCCGGGGCGGGCGGGGTGAGCAGTTCTTC
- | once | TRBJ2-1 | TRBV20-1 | CSAARDWKFF | TGCAGTGCGGCCCGGGACTGGAAGTTCTTC
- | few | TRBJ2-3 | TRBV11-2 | CASSGRIGGAGTDTQYF | TGTGCCAGCAGCGGGAGGATTGGGGGGGCGGGCACAGATACGCAGTATTTT
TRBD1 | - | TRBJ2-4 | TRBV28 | CASSPRTGVLAKNIQYF | TGTGCCAGCAGTCCCCGGACAGGGGTCCTAGCCAAAAACATTCAGTACTTC
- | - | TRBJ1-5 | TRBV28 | CASTPGGGPQHF | TGTGCCAGCACCCCGGGGGGAGGGCCCCAGCATTTT
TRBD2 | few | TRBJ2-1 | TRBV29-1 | CSVKVLAGEVGEQFF | TGCAGCGTGAAGGTACTAGCGGGGGAGGTGGGTGAGCAGTTCTTC
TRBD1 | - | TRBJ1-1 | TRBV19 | CASSIGLGGLNTEAFF | TGTGCCAGTAGTATAGGGTTAGGGGGCCTGAACACTGAAGCTTTCTTT
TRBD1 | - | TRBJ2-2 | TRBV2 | CASREGQGPSGELFF | TGTGCCAGCAGGGAGGGACAGGGGCCGAGCGGGGAGCTGTTTTTT
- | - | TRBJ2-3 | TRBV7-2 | CASSPRWGPATQYF | TGTGCCAGCAGCCCCCGATGGGGGCCGGCGACGCAGTATTTT
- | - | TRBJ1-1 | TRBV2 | CATLFHTEAFF | TGTGCCACCCTCTTTCACACTGAAGCTTTCTTT
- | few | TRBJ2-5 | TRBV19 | CASGGETQYF | TGTGCCAGTGGAGGAGAGACCCAGTACTTC
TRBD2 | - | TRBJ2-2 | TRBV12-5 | CANAGGLGGELFF | TGTGCTAATGCGGGGGGGCTGGGCGGGGAGCTGTTTTTT
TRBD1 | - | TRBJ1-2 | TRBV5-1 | CASSLTGDYGYTF | TGCGCCAGCAGCTTAACAGGGGACTATGGCTACACCTTC
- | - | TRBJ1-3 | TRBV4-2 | CASSQPTGSGNTIYF | TGTGCCAGCAGCCAACCCACAGGCTCTGGAAACACCATATATTTT
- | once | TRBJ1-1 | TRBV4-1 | CASRIGQKVSEAFF | TGCGCCAGCAGGATTGGACAAAAGGTCTCTGAAGCTTTCTTT
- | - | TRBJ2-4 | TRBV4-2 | CASSQGSAKNIQYF | TGTGCCAGCAGCCAAGGTTCGGCCAAAAACATTCAGTACTTC
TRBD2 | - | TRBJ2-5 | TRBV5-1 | CASSPGTSGETQYF | TGCGCCAGCAGCCCGGGGACTAGCGGGGAGACCCAGTACTTC
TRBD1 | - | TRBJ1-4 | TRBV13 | CASSSTGQGVANEKLFF | TGTGCCAGCAGCTCCACGGGACAGGGGGTGGCTAATGAAAAACTGTTTTTT
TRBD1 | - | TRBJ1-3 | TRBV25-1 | CASSALGQLSGNTIYF | TGTGCCAGCAGTGCCTTGGGACAGCTCTCTGGAAACACCATATATTTT
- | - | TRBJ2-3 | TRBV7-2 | CASSLSGLNTQYF | TGTGCCAGCAGCCTCTCGGGGTTGAATACGCAGTATTTT
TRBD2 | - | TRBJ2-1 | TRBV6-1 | CASSEASGGAPYNEQFF | TGTGCCAGCAGTGAAGCAAGCGGGGGGGCGCCCTACAATGAGCAGTTCTTC
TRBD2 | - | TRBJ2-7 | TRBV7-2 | CASSLDRRGTYEQYF | TGTGCCAGCAGCTTAGATCGGCGGGGGACTTACGAGCAGTACTTC
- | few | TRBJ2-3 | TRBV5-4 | CASSLSAGSTDTQYF | TGTGCCAGCAGCTTATCGGCGGGGAGCACAGATACGCAGTATTTT
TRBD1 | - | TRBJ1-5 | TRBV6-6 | CASSWGDRPGNQPQHF | TGTGCCAGCAGTTGGGGGGACAGACCCGGTAATCAGCCCCAGCATTTT
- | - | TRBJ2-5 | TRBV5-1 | CASSLGGSQETQYF | TGCGCCAGCAGCTTGGGGGGCAGCCAAGAGACCCAGTACTTC
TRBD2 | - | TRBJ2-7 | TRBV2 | CASSEAQLAGGYEQYF | TGTGCCAGCAGTGAAGCGCAACTAGCGGGGGGATACGAGCAGTACTTC
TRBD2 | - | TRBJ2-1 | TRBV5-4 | CASSLSGKQFF | TGTGCCAGCAGCTTGAGCGGGAAGCAGTTCTTC
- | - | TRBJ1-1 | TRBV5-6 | CASRGLGEGSTEAFF | TGTGCCAGCAGGGGGTTGGGGGAGGGAAGCACTGAAGCTTTCTTT
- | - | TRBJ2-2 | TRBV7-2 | CASSSRQSAGELFF | TGTGCCAGCAGCTCCAGACAGTCAGCCGGGGAGCTGTTTTTT
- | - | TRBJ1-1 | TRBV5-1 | CASRPQGNTEAFF | TGCGCCAGCAGACCACAGGGGAACACTGAAGCTTTCTTT
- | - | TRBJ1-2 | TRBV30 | CAWNRERSGYTF | TGTGCCTGGAACAGGGAAAGGAGTGGCTACACCTTC
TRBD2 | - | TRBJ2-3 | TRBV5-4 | CASSPREDPFTDTQYF | TGTGCCAGCAGCCCCCGGGAGGACCCCTTCACAGATACGCAGTATTTT
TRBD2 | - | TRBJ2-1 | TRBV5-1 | CASSFQGGGDNEQFF | TGCGCCAGCAGCTTTCAAGGCGGGGGGGACAATGAGCAGTTCTTC